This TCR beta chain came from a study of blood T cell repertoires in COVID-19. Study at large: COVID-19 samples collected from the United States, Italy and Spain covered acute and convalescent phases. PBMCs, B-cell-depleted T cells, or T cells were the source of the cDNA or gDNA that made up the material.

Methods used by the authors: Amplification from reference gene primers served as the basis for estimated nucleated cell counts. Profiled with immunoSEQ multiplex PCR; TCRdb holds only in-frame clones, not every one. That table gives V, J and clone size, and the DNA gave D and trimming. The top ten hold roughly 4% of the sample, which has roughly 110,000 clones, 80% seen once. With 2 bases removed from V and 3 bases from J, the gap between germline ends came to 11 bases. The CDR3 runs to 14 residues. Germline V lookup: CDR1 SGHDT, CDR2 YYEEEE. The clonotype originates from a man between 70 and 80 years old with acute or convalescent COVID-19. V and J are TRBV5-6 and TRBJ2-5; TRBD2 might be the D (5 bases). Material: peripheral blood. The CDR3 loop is CASSFGLGKETQYF. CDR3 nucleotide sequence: TGTGCCAGCAGCTTTGGACTTGGGAAAGAGACCCAGTACTTC. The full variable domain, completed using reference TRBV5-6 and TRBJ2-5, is DAGVTQSPTHLIKTRGQQVTLRCSPKSGHDTVSWYQQALGQGPQFIFQYYEEEERQRGNFPDRFSGHQFPNYSSELNVNALLLGDSALYLCASSFGLGKETQYFGPGTRLLVL.